This T cell receptor beta chain emerged from a study of cytomegalovirus exposure and HLA in healthy donors (dated by TCRdb to the late 2010s). Context from the whole study: According to a later analysis, the approximately 130 validation repertoires were produced on the same platform as the 666 repertoires of the first cohort. The study combined high-throughput TCR immunosequencing, statistical association of individual TCRs with disease status, and machine learning to predict cytomegalovirus infection status. The study aimed to test whether cataloging public T cell receptors could reveal signatures of past pathogen exposure. A separate validation cohort of 100 to 150 different subjects was used in addition to the roughly 620-subject first cohort.

Donors formed part of the validation cohort, which comprised 95 to 150 subjects and was distinct from the first cohort of 666 subjects. Based on the germline V gene, the CDR1 and CDR2 sequences are SGDLS and YYNGEE. V sheds 0 bases and J sheds 0 bases, leaving 10 bases between their ends. The cysteine opens and the phenylalanine closes a CDR3 of 15 amino acids. The CDR3 DNA has 45 bases and is translated from base 1. Receptor amplification or capture employed the immunoSEQ multiplex PCR assay. As for the original processing: To diagnose cytomegalovirus status from the catalog of TCR beta chain sequences, a statistical classification framework was built. This is the immuneACCESS table as TCRdb keeps it, with only in-frame sequences that have V and J called. A part of the clones is gone; compared with another copy, unresolved V genes explain less than half, and the rest is unexplained. V, J and clone size reflect that table, while D and trimming were determined from the DNA. Here the sample has about 97,000 clones; roughly 94% occur a single time. The biggest ten clones account for 0.89% of the sample.

The sample holds a few counts of this clone. Its cognate antigen has yet to be identified. No per-base quality is available; no much larger clone lies one base away. Results and caveats for the whole study, not just this receptor: Three of the identified cytomegalovirus-associated TCR beta chains were confirmed in vitro to be specific for cytomegalovirus antigens. The validation cohort had no HLA typing available for a later analysis, so co-occurrence within that cohort was assessed over all 130 or so repertoires. Across donors, most TCR sequences were observed very rarely, whereas some public TCRs were present in many individuals. A later analysis found that TCRs clustered in the first cohort also tended to co-occur in the 110 or so validation repertoires, with 94% of cluster scores above 0. The study listed 164 TCR beta chains as associated with cytomegalovirus. The classifier was reported to diagnose cytomegalovirus status with high specificity and sensitivity in both the original cohort and the validation cohort. It was suggested by the authors that the approach could potentially be generalized to other disease states and immunological phenotypes.

The sequence is built from TRBV9 and TRBJ2-7; D gene: possibly TRBD1, on 5 matching bases. Specimen: PBMCs. This receptor was identified in a woman aged 18-29 years in good health and CMV-seronegative. The bases read TGTGCCAGCAGCGTAGCCGGTGGACACTCCTACGAGCAGTACTTC. Translated, this is CASSVAGGHSYEQYF.